This T cell receptor (beta chain) was documented in a study of T cells in Graves' hyperthyroidism and ophthalmopathy. At the level of the study: Before any treatment, at initial diagnosis, peripheral blood was collected. Study outcomes and limitations: Also found in blood were most expanded thyroid clonotypes above 0.001. Ophthalmopathy could be told apart from stable hyperthyroidism with a 13 V-J model.

Germline assignment: CDR1 MNHNS and CDR2 SASEGT. The CDR3 extends over 15 amino acids. The V segment lost 7 bases and the J segment 0 bases; nucleotides outside the gene matches: 9. There were TCR beta CDR3 regions amplified from RNA transcripts. RT-PCR in the first round (using the HTBI primer set) targeted the TCR CDR3. MiXCR, run by TCRdb on the multiplex PCR reads, gives a single entry per CDR3 protein. The sample consists of hundreds of thousands of distinct CDR3 sequences, just under 25% of them appearing once. Details on this clonotype: The antigen is not known.

The chain joins TRBV6-1 to TRBJ2-7; TRBD1 aligns across 7 bases. The TCR sequence derives from a man in his fifties or sixties with Graves' hyperthyroidism. Sequencing was performed on blood. Here the CDR3 DNA reads TGTGCCAGCACTCTTCTGCAGGGGGACTCCTACGAGCAGTACTTC. Amino acids: CASTLLQGDSYEQYF.